What follows are 21 T cell receptor beta chains derived from one specimen sequenced in a study of PD-1 and CTLA-4 blockade in melanoma. Repertoires were generated with immunoSEQ multiplex PCR, while TCRdb's copy carries only in-frame clones and drops some. The sample consists of about 31,000 clones, approximately 90% of them appearing once. The sample was CD8+ T cells from peripheral blood, taken from a patient given anti-PD-1 treatment. The source is a human donor with melanoma.

The gene calls are TRBV7-6 and TRBJ2-3; 7 nucleotides line up with TRBD2. The CDR3 runs 15 residues. Germline CDR1 and CDR2: SGHVS and FNYEAQ. Trimming cost V 5 bases and J 1 base; bases outside gene matches: 6. The CDR3 DNA reads TGTGCCAGCAGCCCCGAGCGGGATGGCACAGATACGCAGTATTTT. This codes for CASSPERDGTDTQYF.

V usage is TRBV30 and J usage is TRBJ2-2; 8 bases line up with TRBD1. Germline CDR1 GTSNPN, CDR2 SVGIG (reference sequence). The ends lost 0 bases at V and 6 bases at J; junction bases unmatched: 0. This CDR3 has 13 residues. The CDR3 is CAWSVQGAGELFF. CDR3 sequence (DNA): TGTGCCTGGAGTGTACAGGGGGCCGGGGAGCTGTTTTTT.

This clone was recorded once. This could be a read error, since a much larger clone is one nucleotide away. The V gene is TRBV6-4, the J gene TRBJ2-3; TRBD2 matches at 9 bases. The germline V gene has CDR1 MRHNA and CDR2 SNTAGT. The CDR3 totals 15 residues. CDR3: CASSDSSGGADMQYF. The CDR3 region has the DNA TGTGCCAGCAGTGACTCTAGCGGGGGCGCAGATATGCAGTATTTT.

This clone was seen a handful of times. CDR3 DNA: TGTGCCAGCAGATATCGGGGAGATGGCGGGGAGCTGTTTTTT. It is translated as CASRYRGDGGELFF. The J gene is TRBJ2-2, the V gene TRBV2, with D possibly matching TRBD2 (5 bases). CDR1 and CDR2 (germline): SNHLY, FYNNEI. This CDR3 has 14 residues. The germline V and J ends were trimmed by 6 bases and 7 bases, with 15 bases remaining between them. Looking up the rest from reference TRBV2 and TRBJ2-2 gives the full variable domain: EPEVTQTPSHQVTQMGQEVILRCVPISNHLYFYWYRQILGQKVEFLVSFYNNEISEKSEIFDDQFSVERPDGSNFTLKIRSTKLEDSAMYFCASRYRGDGGELFFGEGSRLTVL.

The chain carries TRBV6-5 and TRBJ2-3, with a possible D match to TRBD1 (5 bases). The CDR3 consists of 14 residues. From germline, CDR1 is MNHEY and CDR2 SVGAGI. Trimming removed 5 bases at V and 0 bases at J, with 9 bases between. For the CDR3, the DNA is TGTGCCAGCAGTCGACAGCCTAGCACAGATACGCAGTATTTT. It codes for CASSRQPSTDTQYF.

The rearrangement links TRBV29-1 to TRBJ1-2; D gene uncertain. The length of the CDR3 is 11 residues. Germline-derived CDR1 and CDR2 are SQVTM and ANQGSEA. The germline V and J ends were trimmed by 4 bases and 0 bases, with 3 bases remaining between them. The CDR3 here is CSVGTNYGYTF. For the CDR3, the DNA is TGCAGCGTTGGAACTAACTATGGCTACACCTTC.

This clone was recorded a few times. J is TRBJ2-3 and V is TRBV6-4; D gene unclear. The CDR3 sequence is 15 residues long. Deletions cut 0 bases from V and 2 bases from J, with 9 bases between. The germline CDR1 and CDR2 sequences are MRHNA and SNTAGT. The CDR3 spells CASSDSSRTTDTQYF. As DNA, the CDR3 is TGTGCCAGCAGTGACTCGTCCAGAACCACAGATACGCAGTATTTT.

The gene calls are TRBV24-1 and TRBJ2-1; D not resolved. V lost 5 bases and J lost 0, with 7 bases in between. This CDR3 has 14 amino acids. The V gene's germline CDR1 is KGHDR and CDR2 SFDVKD. The CDR3 DNA follows: TGTGCCACCAGTGTGACAAGCTCCTACAATGAGCAGTTCTTC. Translating it yields CATSVTSSYNEQFF.

The table lists this clone with a count of one. The gene calls are TRBV7-9 and TRBJ1-2; TRBD1 matches 7 bases. CDR1 is SEHNR, CDR2 FQNEAQ, per germline (reference sequence). J gave up 5 bases and V 8 bases, and 5 bases lay outside the gene matches. CDR3 length: 12 amino acids. This CDR3 is CASGRDSYGYTF. In DNA form, the CDR3 reads TGTGCCAGCGGCCGGGACAGTTATGGCTACACCTTC. Looking up the rest from reference TRBV7-9 and TRBJ1-2 gives the full variable domain: DTGVSQNPRHKITKRGQNVTFRCDPISEHNRLYWYRQTLGQGPEFLTYFQNEAQLEKSRLLSDRFSAERPKGSFSTLEIQRTEQGDSAMYLCASGRDSYGYTFGSGTRLTVV.

For this clone: At one of its ends the junction is not consistent with the germline gene, which may arise from a read error. The rearrangement links TRBV2 to TRBJ1-1; TRBD1 might be the D (5 bases). Germline V gene lookup returns CDR1 SNHLY and CDR2 FYNNEI. CDR3 length: 12 amino acids. CDR3 coding DNA: TGTGCCAGCCGGGACCTGAATACTGAAGCTTTCTTT. This sequence encodes CASRDLNTEAFF.

The rearrangement uses TRBV4-2 and TRBJ1-1, with D possibly TRBD1 on 6 matching bases. Germline CDR1 LGHNA, CDR2 YNFKEQ. This CDR3 is built from 14 residues. V gave up 1 base and J gave up 6 bases, with 12 bases separating them. The CDR3 reads CASSQGAGDAEAFF. In DNA, the CDR3 is TGTGCCAGCAGCCAAGGGGCAGGGGACGCTGAAGCTTTCTTT.

V is TRBV5-1 and J is TRBJ2-3; D is undetermined. Trimming cost V 3 bases and J 4 bases, with 3 bases left between them. In germline, CDR1 is SGHRS, CDR2 YFSETQ. The CDR3 has 11 amino acids. This CDR3 is CASSYADTQYF. The CDR3 nucleotides are TGCGCCAGCAGCTATGCAGATACGCAGTATTTT.

J is TRBJ2-1 and V is TRBV24-1; TRBD2 agrees at 12 bases. V trimming: 4 bases; J trimming: 8 bases; junction bases outside the gene matches: 5. CDR3 length: 15 amino acids. The germline V gene has CDR1 KGHDR and CDR2 SFDVKD. The CDR3, as DNA: TGTGCCACCAGTGAACGAACTAGCGGGAGGCATGAGCAGTTCTTC. Residues: CATSERTSGRHEQFF.

The V and J genes are TRBV12-3 or TRBV12-4 and TRBJ1-5; D is undetermined. V was clipped by 5 bases and J by 2 bases, with 7 bases between them. This CDR3 has 13 residues. The CDR3 spells CASSPSGNQPQHF. The DNA of the CDR3 is TGTGCCAGCAGTCCGAGTGGCAATCAGCCCCAGCATTTT.

The gene calls are TRBV6-5 and TRBJ1-2; D remains ambiguous. V lost 0 bases to trimming and J lost 6 bases, with 14 bases between them. Germline CDR1 reads MNHEY; CDR2 reads SVGAGI. The CDR3 length is 15 residues. The CDR3 DNA follows: TGTGCCAGCAGTTACTCGATGATGGAGGCGAATGGCTACACCTTC. As protein: CASSYSMMEANGYTF.

This chain joins TRBV19 and TRBJ2-3; no clear D. With 2 bases removed from V and 2 bases from J, the gap between germline ends came to 8 bases. Germline lookup yields CDR1 LNHDA and CDR2 SQIVND (reference sequence). The CDR3 totals 14 residues. CDR3 DNA: TGTGCCAGTAGTATAAGCGAACCCACAGATACGCAGTATTTT. Protein: CASSISEPTDTQYF.

The sample holds one count of this clone. The J gene is TRBJ1-1, the V gene TRBV4-2; D may be TRBD1 (5 bases). This CDR3 contains 14 residues. V lost 1 base and J lost 4, with 10 bases in between. Germline V gene sequence: CDR1 LGHNA, CDR2 YNFKEQ. CDR3 nucleotides: TGTGCCAGCAGCCAAGTGGGGGGGGGCACTGAAGCTTTCTTT. It yields the protein CASSQVGGGTEAFF.

The rearrangement uses TRBV12-3 or TRBV12-4 and TRBJ1-1; D uncertain. The CDR3 spans 13 residues. Trimming removed 7 bases at V and 1 base at J, with 10 bases between. CDR3 sequence (DNA): TGTGCCAGCATCATGGCCTGGAACACTGAAGCTTTCTTT. Translated, it gives CASIMAWNTEAFF.

The chain's CDR3 is CASSLAEGGSNQPQHF. In DNA form, the CDR3 reads TGTGCCAGCAGCTTAGCTGAGGGGGGAAGCAATCAGCCCCAGCATTTT. This chain joins TRBV11-3 and TRBJ1-5, with a possible D match to TRBD1 (6 bases). Trimming left V 1 base short and J 1 base short, with 11 bases between. Looked up from germline, CDR1 is SGHNT and CDR2 is YENEEA. CDR3 length: 16 amino acids.

The chain uses TRBV9 and TRBJ2-5; 9 positions agree with TRBD2. The CDR3 runs 15 residues. V was clipped by 2 bases and J by 5 bases; unmatched bases: 7. Germline-derived CDR1 and CDR2 are SGDLS and YYNGEE. The CDR3: CASSVTRGGDETQYF. The DNA of the CDR3 is TGTGCCAGCAGCGTGACCCGCGGGGGGGACGAGACCCAGTACTTC.

This chain joins TRBV7-9 and TRBJ2-3; D unresolved. CDR1 is SEHNR and CDR2 is FQNEAQ in the germline V gene (reference sequence). Trimming removed 5 bases from V and 4 bases from J, with 13 bases in between. The CDR3 loop spans 14 amino acids. The CDR3 here is CASSPHLEADTQYF. The CDR3 nucleotides read TGTGCCAGCAGCCCCCACCTCGAGGCAGATACGCAGTATTTT. Full variable domain (outside the CDR3, taken from reference TRBV7-9 and TRBJ2-3): DTGVSQNPRHKITKRGQNVTFRCDPISEHNRLYWYRQTLGQGPEFLTYFQNEAQLEKSRLLSDRFSAERPKGSFSTLEIQRTEQGDSAMYLCASSPHLEADTQYFGPGTRLTVL.